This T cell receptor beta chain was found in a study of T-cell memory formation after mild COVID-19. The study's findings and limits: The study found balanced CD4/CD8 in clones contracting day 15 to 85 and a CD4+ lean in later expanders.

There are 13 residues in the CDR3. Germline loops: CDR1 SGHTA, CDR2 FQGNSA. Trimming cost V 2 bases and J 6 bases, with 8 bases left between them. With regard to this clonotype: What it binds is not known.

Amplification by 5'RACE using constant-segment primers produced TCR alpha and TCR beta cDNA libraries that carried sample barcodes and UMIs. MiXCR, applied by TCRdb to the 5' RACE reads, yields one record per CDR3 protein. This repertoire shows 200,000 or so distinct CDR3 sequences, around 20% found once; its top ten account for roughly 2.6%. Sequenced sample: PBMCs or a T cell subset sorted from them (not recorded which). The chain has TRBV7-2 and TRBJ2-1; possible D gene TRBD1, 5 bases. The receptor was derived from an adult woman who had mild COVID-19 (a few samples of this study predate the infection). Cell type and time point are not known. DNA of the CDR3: TGTGCCAGCAGCTTATACAGGTCCAATGAGCAGTTCTTC. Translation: CASSLYRSNEQFF.